The next 14 T cell receptor beta chains were all read from a single sample in a study of blood T cell repertoires in COVID-19. Here immunoSEQ multiplex PCR was the method, and the copy in TCRdb shows in-frame clones only, minus some. The sample carries more than 200,000 clones, over 80% recorded once. Sequencing input: peripheral blood. Source of these receptors: a man aged 25 to 40 with COVID-19, enrolled during active disease.

The chain recombines TRBV30 with TRBJ1-6, with TRBD1 identical over 8 bases. In germline, CDR1 is GTSNPN, CDR2 SVGIG (reference sequence). The CDR3 sequence is 15 residues long. J lost 5 bases, V lost 1 base, and 4 bases had no gene match. CDR3 residues: CAWSAEDRDNSPLHF. The CDR3 region has the DNA TGTGCCTGGAGTGCAGAGGACAGGGATAATTCACCCCTCCACTTT. Filled out from reference TRBV30 and TRBJ1-6, the complete variable domain reads SQTIHQWPATLVQPVGSPLSLECTVEGTSNPNLYWYRQAAGRGLQLLFYSVGIGQISSEVPQNLSASRPQDRQFILSSKKLLLSDSGFYLCAWSAEDRDNSPLHFGNGTRLTVT.

The rearrangement uses TRBV19 and TRBJ2-1; 7 bases are shared with TRBD2. V lost 7 bases and J lost 7; bases outside the gene matches: 13. This CDR3 comprises 15 residues. Germline CDR1 and CDR2: LNHDA and SQIVND (reference sequence). The CDR3: CASKIGRGEINEQFF. The CDR3 DNA is TGTGCCAGTAAAATTGGACGGGGGGAGATAAATGAGCAGTTCTTC.

V gene TRBV5-6 combines with J gene TRBJ1-2, with 11 bases fitting TRBD1. The CDR3 runs to 15 residues. The V segment lost 2 bases and the J segment 6 bases; nucleotides outside the gene matches: 6. CDR1 and CDR2 from the germline V gene are SGHDT and YYEEEE. In DNA, the CDR3 is TGTGCCAGCAGCTTTTCCGGGACAGGGGGGAATGGCTACACCTTC. It codes for CASSFSGTGGNGYTF.

V gene TRBV7-9 combines with J gene TRBJ1-1; 9 bases line up with TRBD1. V dropped 6 bases and J dropped 2; count of bases not matched to a gene: 7. Germline CDR1 is SEHNR and CDR2 is FQNEAQ (reference sequence). The CDR3 spans 15 residues. The CDR3 is CASRPGQGINTEAFF. The CDR3 nucleotides are TGTGCCAGCAGGCCGGGACAGGGTATAAACACTGAAGCTTTCTTT. Using reference TRBV7-9 and TRBJ1-1 for the parts outside the CDR3, the full variable domain is DTGVSQNPRHKITKRGQNVTFRCDPISEHNRLYWYRQTLGQGPEFLTYFQNEAQLEKSRLLSDRFSAERPKGSFSTLEIQRTEQGDSAMYLCASRPGQGINTEAFFGQGTRLTVV.

This clone turned up a few times. The chain is built from TRBV11-3 and TRBJ2-1, with 8 bases matching TRBD2. CDR1 and CDR2 (germline): SGHNT, YENEEA. The ends lost 5 bases at V and 0 bases at J; junction bases unmatched: 6. The CDR3 has 16 amino acids. In DNA form, the CDR3 reads TGTGCCAGCAGCGCTCGACTAGCGCACTCCTACAATGAGCAGTTCTTC. Its translation is CASSARLAHSYNEQFF.

This clone was detected only a few times. The rearrangement links TRBV15 to TRBJ1-4, with 7 positions matching TRBD1. J lost 1 base, V lost 1 base, and 18 bases had no gene match. The V gene's germline CDR1 is LNHNV and CDR2 YYDKDF (reference sequence). The CDR3 length is 21 residues. DNA for the CDR3: TGTGCCACCAGCAGAGCCTCAACCGGGACAGTCGTGGTAGGAACTAATGAAAAACTGTTTTTT. Residues: CATSRASTGTVVVGTNEKLFF.

This chain links TRBV9 with TRBJ2-5; tentatively, D is TRBD1 (6 bases). Trimming stripped 4 bases from V and 5 bases from J, with 21 bases between. The length of the CDR3 is 16 residues. CDR1 and CDR2 from the germline V gene are SGDLS and YYNGEE. In DNA, the CDR3 is TGTGCCAGCAGCCCCCGGCCACAGGGATCCGGGGAGACCCAGTACTTC. Translated: CASSPRPQGSGETQYF.

The CDR3 DNA is TGTGCCACCAGTGACGGTTACGAGCAGTACTTC. It yields the protein CATSDGYEQYF. The rearrangement uses TRBV24-1 and TRBJ2-7, with D hard to call. The CDR3 runs to 11 residues. The germline V gene encodes CDR1 KGHDR and CDR2 SFDVKD. The V end lost 4 bases, the J end lost 4 bases, and 4 bases lay between the germline ends.

The chain is built from TRBV12-5 and TRBJ1-2, with a weak D call TRBD1 (6 bases). This CDR3 region has 14 residues. V gave up 2 bases and J gave up 4 bases, with 11 bases separating them. In germline, CDR1 is LGHNT, CDR2 FRNRAP. This CDR3 reads CASGLPDSAYGYTF. CDR3 bases: TGTGCTAGTGGTTTGCCGGACAGTGCCTATGGCTACACCTTC.

This chain uses TRBV3-1 (or the pseudogene TRBV3-2) with TRBJ1-1; D is unclear. Germline V CDR1 and CDR2: LGHDT, YNNKEL (reference sequence). The CDR3 extends over 13 amino acids. Trimming took off 4 bases at V and 1 base at J, with 7 bases between the two ends. DNA for the CDR3: TGTGCCAGCAGCCGAGGGCAGAACACTGAAGCTTTCTTT. Translating gives CASSRGQNTEAFF.

CDR3 nucleotide sequence: TGTGCCAGTAGTGCCATGGCAACCGGGGAGCTGTTTTTT. Residues: CASSAMATGELFF. The gene calls are TRBV19 and TRBJ2-2; no definite D call. Trimming removed 5 bases from V and 5 bases from J, with 9 bases in between. This CDR3 has 13 residues. The germline CDR1 and CDR2 sequences are LNHDA and SQIVND (reference sequence).

This chain connects TRBV5-1 to TRBJ2-2; no firm D call. V was cut by 0 bases and J by 2 bases, with 11 bases left in between. This CDR3 has 16 amino acids. The germline V gene has CDR1 SGHRS and CDR2 YFSETQ. The CDR3 loop is CASSLAQYSNTGELFF. The CDR3 coding sequence is TGCGCCAGCAGCTTGGCCCAATACAGTAACACCGGGGAGCTGTTTTTT. The full variable domain, with the rest looked up from reference TRBV5-1 and TRBJ2-2, is KAGVTQTPRYLIKTRGQQVTLSCSPISGHRSVSWYQQTPGQGLQFLFEYFSETQRNKGNFPGRFSGRQFSNSRSEMNVSTLELGDSALYLCASSLAQYSNTGELFFGEGSRLTVL.

V and J are TRBV5-4 and TRBJ1-4, with 7 bases fitting TRBD1. The germline V gene has CDR1 SGHNT and CDR2 YYREEE (reference sequence). The CDR3 runs 18 residues. With V trimmed by 1 base and J by 0 bases, 9 bases remained unmatched. In DNA form, the CDR3 reads TGTGCCAGCAGCTTGACACCCGGGACAGCCGCAACTAATGAAAAACTGTTTTTT. Translated, it gives CASSLTPGTAATNEKLFF.

The chain uses TRBV6-5 and TRBJ1-2; 7 bases agree with TRBD1. CDR3 length: 13 residues. From germline, CDR1 is MNHEY and CDR2 SVGAGI. Losses at the gene ends were 2 bases for V and 8 bases for J; bases not matched to a gene: 5. CDR3 residues: CASSYQTGQGYTF. The CDR3 DNA follows: TGTGCCAGCAGTTACCAGACAGGGCAAGGCTACACCTTC.